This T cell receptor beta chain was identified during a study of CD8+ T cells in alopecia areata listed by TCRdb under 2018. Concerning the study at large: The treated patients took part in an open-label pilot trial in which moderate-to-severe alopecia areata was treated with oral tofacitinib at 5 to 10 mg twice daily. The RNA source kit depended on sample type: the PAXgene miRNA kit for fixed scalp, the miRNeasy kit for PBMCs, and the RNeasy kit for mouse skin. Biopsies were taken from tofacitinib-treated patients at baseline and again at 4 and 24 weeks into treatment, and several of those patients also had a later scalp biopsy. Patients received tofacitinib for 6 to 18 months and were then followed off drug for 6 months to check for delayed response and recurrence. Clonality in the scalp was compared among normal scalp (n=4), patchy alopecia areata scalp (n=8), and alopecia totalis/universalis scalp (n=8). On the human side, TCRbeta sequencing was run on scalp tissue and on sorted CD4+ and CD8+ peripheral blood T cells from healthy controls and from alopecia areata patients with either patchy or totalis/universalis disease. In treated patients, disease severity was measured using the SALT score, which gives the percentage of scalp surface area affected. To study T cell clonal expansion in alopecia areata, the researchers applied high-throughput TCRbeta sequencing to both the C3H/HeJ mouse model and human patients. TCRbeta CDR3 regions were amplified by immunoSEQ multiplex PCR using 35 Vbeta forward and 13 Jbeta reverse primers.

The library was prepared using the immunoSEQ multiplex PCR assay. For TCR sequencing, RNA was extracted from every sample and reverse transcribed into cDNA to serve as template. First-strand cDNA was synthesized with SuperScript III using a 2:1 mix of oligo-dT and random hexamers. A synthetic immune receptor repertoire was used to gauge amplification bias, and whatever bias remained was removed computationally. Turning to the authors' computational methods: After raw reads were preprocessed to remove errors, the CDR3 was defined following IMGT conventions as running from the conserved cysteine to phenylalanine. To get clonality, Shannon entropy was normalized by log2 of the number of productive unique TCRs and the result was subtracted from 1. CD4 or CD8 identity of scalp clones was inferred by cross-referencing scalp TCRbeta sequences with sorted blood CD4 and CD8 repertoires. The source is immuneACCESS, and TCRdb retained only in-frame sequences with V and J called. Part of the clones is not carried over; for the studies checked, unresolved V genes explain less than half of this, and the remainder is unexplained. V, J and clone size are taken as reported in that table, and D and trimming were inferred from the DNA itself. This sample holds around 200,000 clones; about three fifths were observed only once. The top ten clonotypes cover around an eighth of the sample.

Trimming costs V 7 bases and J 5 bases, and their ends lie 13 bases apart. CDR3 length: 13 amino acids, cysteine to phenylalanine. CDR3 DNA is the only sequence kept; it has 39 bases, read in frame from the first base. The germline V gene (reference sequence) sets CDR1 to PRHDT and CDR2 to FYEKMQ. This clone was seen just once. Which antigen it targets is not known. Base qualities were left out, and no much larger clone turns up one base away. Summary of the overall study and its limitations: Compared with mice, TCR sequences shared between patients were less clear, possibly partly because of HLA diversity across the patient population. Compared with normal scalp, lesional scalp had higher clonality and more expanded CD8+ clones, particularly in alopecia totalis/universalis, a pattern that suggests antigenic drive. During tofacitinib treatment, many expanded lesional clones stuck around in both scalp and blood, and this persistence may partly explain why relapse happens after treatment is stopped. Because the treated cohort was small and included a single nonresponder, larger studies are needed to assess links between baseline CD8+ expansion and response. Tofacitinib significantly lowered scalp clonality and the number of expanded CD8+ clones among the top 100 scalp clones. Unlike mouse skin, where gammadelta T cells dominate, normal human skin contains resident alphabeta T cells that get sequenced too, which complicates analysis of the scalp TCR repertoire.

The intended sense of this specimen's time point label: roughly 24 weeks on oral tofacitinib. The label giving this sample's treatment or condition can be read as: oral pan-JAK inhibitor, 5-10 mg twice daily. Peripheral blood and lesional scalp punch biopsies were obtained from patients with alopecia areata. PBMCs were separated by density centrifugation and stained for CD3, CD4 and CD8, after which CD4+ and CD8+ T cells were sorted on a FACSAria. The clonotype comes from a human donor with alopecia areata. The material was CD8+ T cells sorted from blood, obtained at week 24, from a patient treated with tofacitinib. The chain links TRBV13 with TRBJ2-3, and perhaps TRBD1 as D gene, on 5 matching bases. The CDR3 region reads CASIQGRGDTQYF. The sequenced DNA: TGTGCCAGCATCCAGGGTCGAGGAGATACGCAGTATTTT.